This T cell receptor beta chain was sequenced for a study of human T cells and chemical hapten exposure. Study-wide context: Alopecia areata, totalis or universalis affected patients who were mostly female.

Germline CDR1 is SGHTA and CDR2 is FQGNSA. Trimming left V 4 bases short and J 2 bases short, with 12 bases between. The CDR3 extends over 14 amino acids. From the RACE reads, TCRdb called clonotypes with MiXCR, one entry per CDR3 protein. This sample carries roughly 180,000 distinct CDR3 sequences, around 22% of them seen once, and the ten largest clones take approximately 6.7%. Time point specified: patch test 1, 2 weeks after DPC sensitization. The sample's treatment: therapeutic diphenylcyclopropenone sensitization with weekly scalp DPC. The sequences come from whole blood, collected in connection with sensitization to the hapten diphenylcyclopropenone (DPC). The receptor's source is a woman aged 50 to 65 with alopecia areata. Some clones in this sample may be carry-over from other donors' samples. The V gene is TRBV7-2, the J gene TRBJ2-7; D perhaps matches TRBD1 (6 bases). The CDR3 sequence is CASSSSGVPYEQYF. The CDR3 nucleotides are TGTGCCAGCAGCTCCTCAGGGGTTCCCTACGAGCAGTACTTC.